This is a list of T cell receptor beta chains from one sample in a study of memory CD4+ T cells and cytomegalovirus serostatus. Data came from immunoSEQ multiplex PCR; TCRdb stores just in-frame clones and leaves some out. The table records some 41,000 clones, about four fifths of them present only once. Material: memory CD4+ T cells from blood. These receptor sequences come from an adult in good health and CMV-seronegative. Both conserved end residues are trimmed from each CDR3.

CDR3aa,j_gene,v_gene
ASSPTGFREKLF,TRBJ1-4,TRBV7-8
ASSLGGNTMNTEAF,TRBJ1-1,TRBV5-1
ASSDYRDRSSGNTIY,TRBJ1-3,TRBV19
ASSLGGPTGQY,TRBJ2-7,TRBV7-2
ASSSRGQMGDTQY,TRBJ2-3,TRBV5-1
ASSLTPLTSLGANVLT,TRBJ2-6,TRBV7-3
ASSLEETQY,TRBJ2-5,TRBV5-6
ASKRQGKTYGYT,TRBJ1-2,TRBV6-5
ASSRLSYEQY,TRBJ2-7,TRBV7-9
ASSVDSSGPT,TRBJ1-2,TRBV5-4
ASSSDTIEDQPQH,TRBJ1-5,TRBV5-8
ASSLPEGSYGYT,TRBJ1-2,TRBV7-9
ASSPSRSHNEQF,TRBJ2-1,TRBV7-3
SVEEPGILGTIY,TRBJ1-3,TRBV29-1
ASGDGGNTIY,TRBJ1-3,TRBV12-5
ALAPQETQY,TRBJ2-5,TRBV30
ASSLGGIISQAF,TRBJ1-1,TRBV5-6
ASRFKTSGIYNEQF,TRBJ2-1,TRBV2
ASSNQAPYNEQF,TRBJ2-1,TRBV19
ASSFQETQY,TRBJ2-5,TRBV28
ASSIPGTGVYYGYT,TRBJ1-2,TRBV19
ASSLMGVDTEAF,TRBJ1-1,TRBV5-1
ASSFYSGTGKETQY,TRBJ2-5,TRBV5-6
AISGQGEQPQH,TRBJ1-5,TRBV10-3
ASSLSGNGNTIY,TRBJ1-3,TRBV7-3
SAIETGTQY,TRBJ2-3,TRBV20-1
ASSGRQGVTTGELF,TRBJ2-2,TRBV18
AWSRGFNEKLF,TRBJ1-4,TRBV30
ASSTGLADRRAGELF,TRBJ2-2,TRBV5-4
ASSRGSSYNSPLH,TRBJ1-6,TRBV9
AWSVPPGTGLYEQY,TRBJ2-7,TRBV30
AISRLLGDTQY,TRBJ2-3,TRBV10-3
ASSHEPWDEDPKY,TRBJ2-3,TRBV4-1
ASSPTTGSQVETQY,TRBJ2-5,TRBV11-3
ASSQVYRETQY,TRBJ2-5,TRBV14
ASSPDRTFTDTQY,TRBJ2-3,TRBV18
ASSGSTGFDSEKLF,TRBJ1-4,TRBV9
ASGGQGGTEAF,TRBJ1-1,TRBV11-2
AAGQGHEKLF,TRBJ1-4,TRBV6-5
ASSYSFGGMDGELF,TRBJ2-2,TRBV6-5
ASSPSPQGTGELF,TRBJ2-2,TRBV4-2
AWSWAGGSETQY,TRBJ2-5,TRBV30
ASRAAYLAKNIQY,TRBJ2-4,TRBV19
ASSLGTQETQY,TRBJ2-5,TRBV5-4
ASSEPGQGNTEAF,TRBJ1-1,TRBV6-1